Ten or more counts support the clone carrying this TCR beta chain. No antigen is known for it. This sample is drawn from a study of CD8 T cells in ankylosing spondylitis. Study conclusions and caveats: Made up of about eight highly homologous variants, a TCR beta motif appeared characteristic of ankylosing spondylitis blood. Certain motif variants had earlier appeared in reactive arthritis synovial fluid and blood. Disease-linked clones were CD8+ and relatively rare in peripheral blood.

TCRdb re-called the 5' RACE reads with MiXCR, one entry per CDR3 protein. The sample contains about 460,000 distinct CDR3 sequences, approximately 5.3% of which appear only once. The CDR3 has 16 residues. CDR1 KGHDR and CDR2 SFDVKD come from the germline V gene. Trimming pared 4 bases from V and 5 bases from J, leaving 19 bases between. The sequenced sample was blood, either unsorted or a sorted T cell fraction (not recorded which). The chain joins TRBV24-1 to TRBJ2-5, with D perhaps matching TRBD1 or TRBD2 (5 bases each). The sequence was collected from a male donor with ankylosing spondylitis. CDR3: CATSDTDWDGQETQYF. CDR3 coding DNA: TGTGCCACCAGTGACACGGATTGGGACGGCCAGGAGACCCAGTACTTC.